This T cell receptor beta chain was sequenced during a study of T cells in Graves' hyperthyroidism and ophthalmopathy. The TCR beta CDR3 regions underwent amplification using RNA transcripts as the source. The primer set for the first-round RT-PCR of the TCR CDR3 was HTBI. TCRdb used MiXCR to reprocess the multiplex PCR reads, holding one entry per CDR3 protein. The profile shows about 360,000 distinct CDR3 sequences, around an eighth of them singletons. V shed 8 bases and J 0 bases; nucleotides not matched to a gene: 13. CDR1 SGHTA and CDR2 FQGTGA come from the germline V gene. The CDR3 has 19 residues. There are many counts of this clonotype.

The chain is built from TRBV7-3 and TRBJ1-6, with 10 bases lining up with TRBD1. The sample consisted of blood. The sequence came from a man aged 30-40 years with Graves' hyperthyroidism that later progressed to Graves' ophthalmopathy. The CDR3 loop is CASRDRGFHPSSYNSPLHF. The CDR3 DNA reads TGTGCCAGCCGGGACAGGGGATTTCACCCGAGCTCCTATAATTCACCCCTCCACTTT.